The 7 T cell receptor beta chains in this list originate from one sample, sequenced in a study of shared clonotypes between healthy human individuals (TCRdb year 2020). Library preparation employed the immunoSEQ multiplex PCR assay. TCRdb re-hosts the immuneACCESS table, in-frame sequences only. Its copies lack some clones; in the studies checked, an unresolved V gene accounts for under half of them, and the cause for the rest is not known. A total of 2 million to 2.5 million clones appear in this sample, roughly 92% of them only once. Of the sample, 0.3% to 0.45% falls within the top ten clones. Sequenced input: naive CD4+ T cells from PBMCs. In the paper's terms, the cell subset or site label means: CD45RA+ positively selected. The receptor set was obtained from a man between 18 and 35 years old in good health. Some clones in this sample may be carry-over from other donors' samples.

The chain combines TRBV7-6 with TRBJ2-7; D is possibly TRBD1 (6 bases). Trimming removed 1 base at V and 9 bases at J, with 22 bases between. CDR1 is SGHVS, CDR2 FNYEAQ, per germline. The CDR3 spans 16 residues. CDR3 sequence: CASSLEAGAMGLGQYF. The CDR3 DNA follows: TGTGCCAGCAGCTTAGAGGCAGGGGCAATGGGGCTCGGGCAGTACTTC.

The chain joins TRBV4-1 to TRBJ1-4; D gene ambiguous. With 0 bases removed from V and 3 bases from J, the gap between germline ends came to 14 bases. In germline, CDR1 is MGHRA, CDR2 YSYEKL. There are 17 residues in the CDR3. The CDR3 coding sequence is TGCGCCAGCAGCCAAGATGGGATCGTTCCAGCTAATGAAAAACTGTTTTTT. As protein: CASSQDGIVPANEKLFF.

Here the CDR3 DNA reads TGCAGCGTGGCGGGGTGGGCGTCGAGGACTCGTAATGAGCAGTTCTTC. This encodes CSVAGWASRTRNEQFF. J is TRBJ2-1 and V is TRBV29-1, with D maybe TRBD2 (6 bases). CDR1 and CDR2 from the germline V gene are SQVTM and ANQGSEA. This CDR3 has 16 amino acids. V lost 6 bases, J lost 7 bases, and 25 bases lay in between.

Concerning this clone: Other DNA sequences within the sample encode an identical CDR3. The rearrangement uses TRBV5-4 and TRBJ2-5; D possibly uses TRBD1 or TRBD2 (5 bases each). The DNA end favors TRBJ2-7, so the J call may be wrong. Germline V gene data show CDR1 as SGHNT and CDR2 as YYREEE (reference sequence). The CDR3 spans 14 residues. The CDR3 protein is CASSLSGSSYEQYF. The CDR3 DNA reads TGTGCCAGCAGCTTGTCAGGGAGCTCCTACGAGCAGTACTTC.

The chain joins TRBV27 to TRBJ2-7, with D perhaps matching TRBD1 (6 bases). Trimming cost V 2 bases and J 4 bases, with 9 bases left between them. This CDR3 comprises 13 residues. Germline V gene sequence: CDR1 MNHEY, CDR2 SMNVEV (reference sequence). CDR3 nucleotides: TGTGCCAGCAGTTTAGGGGGCGGTTACGAGCAGTACTTC. This gives the protein CASSLGGGYEQYF.

This chain uses TRBV14 with TRBJ2-2; 9 nucleotides align to TRBD2. Trimming took 4 bases from V and 5 from J; bases not matched to a gene: 8. The length of the CDR3 is 16 residues. The germline V gene has CDR1 SGHDN and CDR2 FVKESK. CDR3 protein: CASSRVAGVDTGELFF. CDR3 sequence (DNA): TGTGCCAGCAGCCGAGTAGCGGGAGTGGATACCGGGGAGCTGTTTTTT.

In DNA, the CDR3 is TGCGCCAGCAGGCAAAGAGTCGGTTCGTTCGCGAACACCGGGGAGCTGTTTTTT. Translated: CASRQRVGSFANTGELFF. The chain has TRBV4-1 and TRBJ2-2; D not resolved. V lost 6 bases and J lost 0, with 20 bases in between. Germline values: CDR1 MGHRA, CDR2 YSYEKL. This CDR3 comprises 18 residues.